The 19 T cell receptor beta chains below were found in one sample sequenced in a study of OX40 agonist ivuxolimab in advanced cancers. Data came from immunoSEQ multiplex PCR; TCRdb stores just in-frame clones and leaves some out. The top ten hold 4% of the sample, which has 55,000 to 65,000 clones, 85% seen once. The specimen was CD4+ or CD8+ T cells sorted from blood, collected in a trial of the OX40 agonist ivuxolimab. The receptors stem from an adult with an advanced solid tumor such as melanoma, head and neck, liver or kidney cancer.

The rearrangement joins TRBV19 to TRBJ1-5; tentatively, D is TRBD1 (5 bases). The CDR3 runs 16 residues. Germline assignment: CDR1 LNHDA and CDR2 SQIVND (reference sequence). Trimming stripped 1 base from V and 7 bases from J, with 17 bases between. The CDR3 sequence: CASSIVWRGARQPQHF. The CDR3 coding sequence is TGTGCCAGTAGTATAGTTTGGCGAGGGGCGCGCCAGCCCCAGCATTTT.

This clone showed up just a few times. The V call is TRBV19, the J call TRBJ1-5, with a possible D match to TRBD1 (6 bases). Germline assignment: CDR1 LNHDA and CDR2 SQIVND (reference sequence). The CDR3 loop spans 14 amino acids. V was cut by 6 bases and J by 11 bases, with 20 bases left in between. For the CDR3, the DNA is TGTGCCAGTAGGATACAGGGTCCCCGCGGGTCCCAGCATTTT. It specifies CASRIQGPRGSQHF. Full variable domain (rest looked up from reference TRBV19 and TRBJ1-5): DGGITQSPKYLFRKEGQNVTLSCEQNLNHDAMYWYRQDPGQGLRLIYYSQIVNDFQKGDIAEGYSVSREKKESFPLTVTSAQKNPTAFYLCASRIQGPRGSQHFGDGTRLSIL.

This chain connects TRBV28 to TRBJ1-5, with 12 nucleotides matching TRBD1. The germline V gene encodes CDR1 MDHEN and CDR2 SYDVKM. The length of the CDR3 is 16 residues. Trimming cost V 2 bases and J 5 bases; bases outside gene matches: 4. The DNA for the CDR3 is TGTGCCAGCAGTTTAATGGGACAGGGGGCTCATCAGCCCCAGCATTTT. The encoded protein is CASSLMGQGAHQPQHF.

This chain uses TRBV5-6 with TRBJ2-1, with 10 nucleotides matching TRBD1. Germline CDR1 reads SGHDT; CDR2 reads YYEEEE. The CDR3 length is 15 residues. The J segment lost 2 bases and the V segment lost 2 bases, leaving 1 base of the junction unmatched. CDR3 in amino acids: CASSFGTGAYNEQFF. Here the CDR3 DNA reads TGTGCCAGCAGCTTTGGGACAGGGGCCTACAATGAGCAGTTCTTC.

CDR3 nucleotides: TGTGCCAGCAGTTCGACAGGCTTCGGGGAGCTGTTTTTT. This gives the protein CASSSTGFGELFF. This chain uses TRBV6-6 with TRBJ2-2; TRBD1 is a possible D gene (6 bases). CDR1 and CDR2 from the germline V gene are MNHNY and SVGAGI (reference sequence). The CDR3 is 13 residues long. The V and J ends lost 4 bases and 7 bases respectively, with 10 bases between them.

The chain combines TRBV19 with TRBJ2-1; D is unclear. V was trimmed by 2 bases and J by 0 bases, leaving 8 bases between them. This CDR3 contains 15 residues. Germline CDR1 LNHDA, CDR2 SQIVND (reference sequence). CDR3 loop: CASSINSGSYNEQFF. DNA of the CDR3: TGTGCCAGTAGTATAAACAGTGGCTCCTACAATGAGCAGTTCTTC.

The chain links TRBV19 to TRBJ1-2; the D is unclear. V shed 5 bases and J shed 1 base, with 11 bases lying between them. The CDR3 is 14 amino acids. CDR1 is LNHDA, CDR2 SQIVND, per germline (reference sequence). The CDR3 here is CASSGPSHNYGYTF. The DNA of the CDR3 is TGTGCCAGTAGTGGCCCTTCACATAACTATGGCTACACCTTC.

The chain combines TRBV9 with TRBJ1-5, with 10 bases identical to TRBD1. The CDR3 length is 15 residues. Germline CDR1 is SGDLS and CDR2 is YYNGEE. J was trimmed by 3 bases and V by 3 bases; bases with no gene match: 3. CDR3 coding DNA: TGTGCCAGCAGCGCGACAGGGGGCCTCAATCAGCCCCAGCATTTT. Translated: CASSATGGLNQPQHF.

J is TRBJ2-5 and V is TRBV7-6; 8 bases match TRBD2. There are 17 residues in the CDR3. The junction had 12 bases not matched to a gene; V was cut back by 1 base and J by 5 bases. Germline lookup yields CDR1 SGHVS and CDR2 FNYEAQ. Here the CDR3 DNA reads TGTGCCAGCAGCTTAGGGGGGTCCGGGGGGGCCCTGGAGACCCAGTACTTC. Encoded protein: CASSLGGSGGALETQYF.

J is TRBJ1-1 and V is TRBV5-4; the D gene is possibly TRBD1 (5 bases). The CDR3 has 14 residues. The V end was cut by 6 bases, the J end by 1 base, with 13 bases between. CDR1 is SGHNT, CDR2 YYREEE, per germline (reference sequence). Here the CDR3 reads CASNWDGPNTEAFF. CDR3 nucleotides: TGTGCCAGCAACTGGGACGGACCGAACACTGAAGCTTTCTTT. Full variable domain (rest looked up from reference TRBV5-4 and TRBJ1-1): ETGVTQSPTHLIKTRGQQVTLRCSSQSGHNTVSWYQQALGQGPQFIFQYYREEENGRGNFPPRFSGLQFPNYSSELNVNALELDDSALYLCASNWDGPNTEAFFGQGTRLTVV.

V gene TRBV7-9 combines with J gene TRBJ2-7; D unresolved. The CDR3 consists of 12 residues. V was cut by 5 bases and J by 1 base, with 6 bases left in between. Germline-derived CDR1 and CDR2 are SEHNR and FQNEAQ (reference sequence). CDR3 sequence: CASSLTSYEQYF. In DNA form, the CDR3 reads TGTGCCAGCAGCCTTACATCCTACGAGCAGTACTTC.

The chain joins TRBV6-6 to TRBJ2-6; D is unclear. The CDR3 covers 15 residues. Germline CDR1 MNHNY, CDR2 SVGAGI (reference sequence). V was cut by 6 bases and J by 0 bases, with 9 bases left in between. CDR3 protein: CASSSSDSGANVLTF. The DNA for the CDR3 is TGTGCCAGCAGCTCCAGCGACTCTGGGGCCAACGTCCTGACTTTC.

The CDR3 coding sequence is TGTGCCAGCAGCCAGGGTGGGAGGGCGGCTAATGAAAAACTGTTTTTT. This encodes CASSQGGRAANEKLFF. J is TRBJ1-4 and V is TRBV7-2, with D possibly matching TRBD1 (5 bases). Germline assignment: CDR1 SGHTA and CDR2 FQGNSA. V shed 5 bases and J shed 3 bases, with 16 bases lying between them. There are 16 residues in the CDR3.

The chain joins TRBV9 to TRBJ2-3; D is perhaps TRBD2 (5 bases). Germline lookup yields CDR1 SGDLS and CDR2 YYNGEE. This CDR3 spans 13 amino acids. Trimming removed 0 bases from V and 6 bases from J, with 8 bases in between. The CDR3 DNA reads TGTGCCAGCAGCGTAGGTAGAGGGGATACGCAGTATTTT. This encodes CASSVGRGDTQYF.

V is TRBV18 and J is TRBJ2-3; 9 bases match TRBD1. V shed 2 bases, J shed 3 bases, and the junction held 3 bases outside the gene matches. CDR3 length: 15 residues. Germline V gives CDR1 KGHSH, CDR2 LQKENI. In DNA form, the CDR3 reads TGTGCCAGCTCACCAAGGACAGGGGAAACAGATACGCAGTATTTT. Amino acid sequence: CASSPRTGETDTQYF.

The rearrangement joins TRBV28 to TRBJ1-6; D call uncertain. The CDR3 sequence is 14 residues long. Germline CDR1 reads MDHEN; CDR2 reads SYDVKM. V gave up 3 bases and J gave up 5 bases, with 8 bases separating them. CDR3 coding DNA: TGTGCCAGCAGTTTTTGGAGAGATAATTCACCCCTCCACTTT. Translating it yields CASSFWRDNSPLHF.

The CDR3 DNA follows: TGTGCCAGTAGTTGGGGCAGCACAGATACGCAGTATTTT. The encoded protein is CASSWGSTDTQYF. The chain carries TRBV19 and TRBJ2-3; tentative D call: TRBD1 (5 bases). The germline gives CDR1 LNHDA, CDR2 SQIVND (reference sequence). This CDR3 comprises 13 residues. The V end was cut by 5 bases, the J end by 0 bases, with 6 bases between.

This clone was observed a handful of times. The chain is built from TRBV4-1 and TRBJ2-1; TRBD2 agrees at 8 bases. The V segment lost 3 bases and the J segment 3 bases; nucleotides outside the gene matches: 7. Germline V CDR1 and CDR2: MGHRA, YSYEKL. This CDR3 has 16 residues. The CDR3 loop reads CASSQLGLVFYNEQFF. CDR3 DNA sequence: TGCGCCAGCAGCCAGCTGGGACTAGTATTCTACAATGAGCAGTTCTTC.

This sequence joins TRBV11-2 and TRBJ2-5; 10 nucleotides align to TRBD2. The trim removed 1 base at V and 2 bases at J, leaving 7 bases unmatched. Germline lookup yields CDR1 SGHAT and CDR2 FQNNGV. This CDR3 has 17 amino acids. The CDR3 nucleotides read TGTGCCAGCAGCTTAGCGGGTAGCGGGGGGCCTCAAGAGACCCAGTACTTC. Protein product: CASSLAGSGGPQETQYF.